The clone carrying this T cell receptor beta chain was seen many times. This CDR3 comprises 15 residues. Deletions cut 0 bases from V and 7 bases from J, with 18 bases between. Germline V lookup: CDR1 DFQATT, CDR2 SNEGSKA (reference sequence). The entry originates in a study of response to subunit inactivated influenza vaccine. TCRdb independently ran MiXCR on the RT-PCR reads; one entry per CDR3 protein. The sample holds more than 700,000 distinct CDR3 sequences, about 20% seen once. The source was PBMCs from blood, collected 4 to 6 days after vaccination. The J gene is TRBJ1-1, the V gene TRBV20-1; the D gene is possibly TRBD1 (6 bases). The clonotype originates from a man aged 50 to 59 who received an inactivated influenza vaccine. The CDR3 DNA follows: TGCAGTGCTAGAGATATTGGGGGCTTAAGGGTTGAAGCTTTCTTT. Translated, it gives CSARDIGGLRVEAFF.